A single sample is the source of the 32 T cell receptor beta chains below, sequenced in a study of cytomegalovirus exposure and HLA in healthy donors. Vbeta (60) and Jbeta (13) primers were used in the PCR. Sequencing was performed with immunoSEQ multiplex PCR; in TCRdb, only in-frame clones are kept and a portion is missing. The sample lists some 180,000 clones, less than 90% seen once, with around 1.4% in the top ten. The material sequenced was PBMCs. The receptor set was obtained from a girl aged 10 to 17 in good health and CMV-seropositive.

The chain uses TRBV27 and TRBJ2-7; 10 bases match TRBD2. This CDR3 contains 14 residues. V lost 3 bases to trimming and J lost 6 bases; unmatched junction nucleotides: 5. Per germline, CDR1 MNHEY and CDR2 SMNVEV (reference sequence). Here the CDR3 DNA reads TGTGCCAGCAGTTTCAATCTAGCGGGAGTCGAGCAGTACTTC. Translated: CASSFNLAGVEQYF.

This clone was recorded once. This rearrangement joins TRBV27 to TRBJ1-2; D not certain. Trimming shortened V by 6 bases and J by 0 bases, and 14 bases separated the two germline ends. CDR1 is MNHEY and CDR2 is SMNVEV in the germline V gene (reference sequence). The length of the CDR3 is 15 residues. The CDR3 coding sequence is TGTGCCAGCAGCACTACTCATAGAGCTAACTATGGCTACACCTTC. It specifies CASSTTHRANYGYTF.

J is TRBJ1-2 and V is TRBV7-2, with 7 bases identical to TRBD1. V trimming: 4 bases; J trimming: 5 bases; junction bases outside the gene matches: 4. Germline CDR1 reads SGHTA; CDR2 reads FQGNSA. This CDR3 is 13 amino acids long. This chain's CDR3 is CASSSTGWYGYTF. The CDR3 DNA reads TGTGCCAGCAGCTCGACAGGGTGGTATGGCTACACCTTC.

This sequence joins TRBV27 and TRBJ1-1; 7 nucleotides match TRBD1. The CDR3 is 13 residues long. Germline assignment: CDR1 MNHEY and CDR2 SMNVEV (reference sequence). The trim removed 7 bases at V and 3 bases at J, leaving 5 bases unmatched. For the CDR3, the DNA is TGTGCCAGCAAGATGACAGGGTACACTGAAGCTTTCTTT. As protein: CASKMTGYTEAFF.

The CDR3 DNA sequence: TGTGCCAGCAGATCACAGGGGGCATATGAAAAACTGTTTTTT. This gives the protein CASRSQGAYEKLFF. The rearrangement links TRBV7-9 to TRBJ1-4; TRBD1 agrees at 9 bases. The CDR3 sequence is 14 residues long. Losses at the gene ends were 6 bases for V and 6 bases for J; bases not matched to a gene: 5. The germline V gene has CDR1 SEHNR and CDR2 FQNEAQ (reference sequence).

V usage is TRBV10-1 and J usage is TRBJ2-5, with TRBD2 identical over 9 bases. Trimming at V came to 3 bases and at J to 7 bases, leaving 6 bases not matched to a gene. The CDR3 totals 14 residues. CDR1 is WNHNN and CDR2 is SYGVQD in the germline V gene (reference sequence). CDR3 nucleotides: TGCGCCAGCAGTGAAACTAGCGGGTTGGGGACCCAGTACTTC. The encoded protein is CASSETSGLGTQYF.

The rearrangement joins TRBV6-1 to TRBJ2-7; D perhaps matches TRBD1 (5 bases). V was pared by 8 bases and J by 2 bases, with 13 bases between. This CDR3 spans 13 amino acids. From germline, CDR1 is MNHNS and CDR2 SASEGT. CDR3 coding DNA: TGTGCCAGCGAGACAGTCCCAGCCTACGAGCAGTACTTC. Amino acids: CASETVPAYEQYF.

For this clone: The germline gene is not matched at one end of the junction; a read error may be the cause. V gene TRBV2 combines with J gene TRBJ1-3; TRBD1 might be the D (5 bases). The CDR3 spans 15 residues. Germline V gives CDR1 SNHLY, CDR2 FYNNEI. DNA for the CDR3: TGTGCCAGCAGTGGGTCCATGCAGGGTATTCATGCGCTGTGTTTT. Translated: CASSGSMQGIHALCF.

The gene calls are TRBV6-6 and TRBJ2-7, with 11 bases aligning to TRBD2. This CDR3 contains 15 residues. In germline, CDR1 is MNHNY, CDR2 SVGAGI (reference sequence). Trimming at V came to 0 bases and at J to 5 bases, leaving 3 bases not matched to a gene. For the CDR3, the DNA is TGTGCCAGCAGTTACTCTACTAGCGGGAGCGACGAGCAGTACTTC. Amino acid sequence: CASSYSTSGSDEQYF.

This clone has a handful of counts. This rearrangement joins TRBV6-5 to TRBJ2-5, with D maybe TRBD1 (6 bases). In germline, CDR1 is MNHEY, CDR2 SVGAGI. The CDR3 covers 15 residues. Trimming cost V 5 bases and J 1 base, with 14 bases left between them. CDR3 DNA sequence: TGTGCCAGCAGTCCCGAGGACAGTCCCCAAGAGACCCAGTACTTC. Translation gives CASSPEDSPQETQYF.

The CDR3 loop reads CASCGVWGDTEAFF. CDR3 coding DNA: TGCGCCAGCTGTGGTGTCTGGGGGGACACTGAAGCTTTCTTT. V is TRBV4-1 and J is TRBJ1-1; D possibly corresponds to TRBD1 (5 bases). The germline CDR1 and CDR2 sequences are MGHRA and YSYEKL. The CDR3 is 14 amino acids. V gave up 8 bases and J gave up 3 bases, with 16 bases separating them.

The rearrangement links TRBV5-4 to TRBJ1-3; 7 nucleotides line up with TRBD1. This CDR3 comprises 14 residues. After removal of 4 bases from V and 5 bases from J, the junction contained 6 bases not matched to a gene. Germline CDR1 reads SGHNT; CDR2 reads YYREEE (reference sequence). Here the CDR3 DNA reads TGTGCCAGCAGCCCCAGGGGGAACAGAAACACCATATATTTT. As protein: CASSPRGNRNTIYF.

The chain recombines TRBV18 with TRBJ1-4, with D perhaps matching TRBD1 (6 bases). The CDR3 is 14 amino acids. Per the germline V gene, CDR1 is KGHSH and CDR2 is LQKENI. V gave up 3 bases and J gave up 3 bases, with 8 bases separating them. The CDR3 region is CASSPRQANEKLFF. The DNA for the CDR3 is TGTGCCAGCTCACCTCGACAGGCTAATGAAAAACTGTTTTTT.

The count of this clone is one. J is TRBJ2-1 and V is TRBV6-1, with TRBD2 matching 9 bases. The V and J ends lost 1 base and 8 bases, in that order; junction bases with no gene match: 9. Germline V gene sequence: CDR1 MNHNS, CDR2 SASEGT. There are 16 residues in the CDR3. CDR3 amino acids: CASSEVSAGGLHEQFF. CDR3 sequence (DNA): TGTGCCAGCAGTGAAGTTTCGGCGGGAGGGTTGCATGAGCAGTTCTTC.

CDR3 coding DNA: TGTGCCAGCAGTGATATGGGACAGGGGATCGGTGGCTACACCTTC. Translation gives CASSDMGQGIGGYTF. The J gene is TRBJ1-2, the V gene TRBV2, with 10 positions matching TRBD1. CDR3 length: 15 residues. Germline V gene data show CDR1 as SNHLY and CDR2 as FYNNEI. The J segment lost 7 bases and the V segment lost 3 bases, leaving 8 bases of the junction unmatched.

V is TRBV29-1 and J is TRBJ1-2; TRBD1 agrees at 7 bases. This CDR3 is 15 amino acids long. Germline V gene data show CDR1 as SQVTM and CDR2 as ANQGSEA. Trimming removed 5 bases from V and 1 base from J; junction bases left unmatched: 10. CDR3 sequence (DNA): TGCAGCGTTCTCCCCGGGACAGCCTTTAACTATGGCTACACCTTC. It is translated as CSVLPGTAFNYGYTF.

The genes are TRBV28 and TRBJ2-2, with D possibly matching TRBD1 (5 bases). CDR1 is MDHEN, CDR2 SYDVKM, per germline. The CDR3 covers 15 residues. V lost 5 bases, J lost 7 bases, and 17 bases lay in between. CDR3: CASSEAQARGGELFF. DNA for the CDR3: TGTGCCAGCAGTGAGGCACAGGCAAGGGGCGGGGAGCTGTTTTTT.

This clone appeared a few times. V and J are TRBV5-1 and TRBJ2-1, with TRBD1 as a possible D gene (6 bases). V was trimmed by 0 bases and J by 3 bases, leaving 13 bases between them. The CDR3 runs 16 residues. Germline CDR1 is SGHRS and CDR2 is YFSETQ. This CDR3 reads CASSLGTGRYYNEQFF. CDR3 DNA: TGCGCCAGCAGCTTGGGCACAGGGCGATACTACAATGAGCAGTTCTTC.

The chain carries TRBV9 and TRBJ2-5, with D tentatively TRBD2 (7 bases). Germline V lookup: CDR1 SGDLS, CDR2 YYNGEE. V lost 2 bases, J lost 4 bases, and 15 bases lay in between. This CDR3 region has 15 residues. CDR3 protein: CASSVGPRGRETQYF. In nucleotides, the CDR3 is TGTGCCAGCAGCGTCGGACCGCGGGGGCGAGAGACCCAGTACTTC.

This chain links TRBV5-6 with TRBJ1-2, with 9 bases matching TRBD1. CDR1 is SGHDT, CDR2 YYEEEE, per germline. With V trimmed by 4 bases and J by 1 base, 8 bases remained unmatched. CDR3 length equals 16 residues. The chain's CDR3 is CASSGKTGGYNYGYTF. The CDR3 nucleotides read TGTGCCAGCAGCGGAAAAACAGGGGGCTATAACTATGGCTACACCTTC.

This chain links TRBV19 with TRBJ1-5, with 7 bases matching TRBD1. Per the germline V gene, CDR1 is LNHDA and CDR2 is SQIVND (reference sequence). V was pared by 3 bases and J by 7 bases, with 12 bases of the junction left unmatched. The CDR3 extends over 16 amino acids. The CDR3 sequence is CASSILVQGGDQPQHF. CDR3 bases: TGTGCCAGTAGTATCTTAGTCCAGGGGGGCGACCAGCCCCAGCATTTT.

The V and J genes are TRBV19 and TRBJ2-1; 7 bases align to TRBD2. The germline gives CDR1 LNHDA, CDR2 SQIVND (reference sequence). CDR3 size: 15 residues. Trimming removed 5 bases from V and 6 bases from J; junction bases left unmatched: 10. The CDR3 loop is CASSSYDREVNEQFF. As DNA, the CDR3 is TGTGCCAGTAGTTCGTACGACCGGGAGGTCAATGAGCAGTTCTTC.

V usage is TRBV2 and J usage is TRBJ1-1, with TRBD1 matching over 10 bases. Germline V CDR1 and CDR2: SNHLY, FYNNEI. This CDR3 region has 17 residues. J was trimmed by 6 bases and V by 0 bases; bases with no gene match: 10. CDR3 sequence reads: CASSEADGTGVWAEAFF. CDR3 DNA sequence: TGTGCCAGCAGTGAAGCGGACGGGACAGGGGTTTGGGCTGAAGCTTTCTTT.

The chain is built from TRBV5-1 and TRBJ1-2; the match to TRBD1 covers 7 bases. J lost 6 bases, V lost 4 bases, and 9 bases had no gene match. This CDR3 has 14 amino acids. Germline CDR1 reads SGHRS; CDR2 reads YFSETQ. CDR3 sequence: CASSAVTGNNGYTF. The CDR3 DNA follows: TGCGCCAGCAGCGCAGTGACAGGGAATAATGGCTACACCTTC.

V usage is TRBV27 and J usage is TRBJ1-1; D gene ambiguous. V gave up 2 bases and J gave up 6 bases, with 13 bases separating them. Germline V gene data show CDR1 as MNHEY and CDR2 as SMNVEV (reference sequence). This CDR3 region has 14 residues. The CDR3 nucleotides read TGTGCCAGCAGTTTAGGTTCGGGTCCCCCTGAAGCTTTCTTT. Translated, it gives CASSLGSGPPEAFF.

With respect to this clone: The identical CDR3 is also encoded by other nucleotide sequences in the sample. This chain uses TRBV29-1 with TRBJ2-3; tentative D call: TRBD1 (5 bases). V dropped 4 bases and J dropped 1 base, with 9 bases sitting between them. The CDR3 is made up of 13 amino acids. Germline V gives CDR1 SQVTM, CDR2 ANQGSEA. The DNA for the CDR3 is TGCAGCGTTGCCCCCAGGGGCACAGATACGCAGTATTTT. Translating it yields CSVAPRGTDTQYF.

The chain is built from TRBV2 and TRBJ2-3; D is ambiguous. CDR3 size: 16 residues. The V gene's germline CDR1 is SNHLY and CDR2 FYNNEI. V lost 8 bases, J lost 1 base, and 19 bases lay in between. The CDR3 is CASYPLETAGTDTQYF. The CDR3 nucleotides read TGTGCCAGCTATCCCCTGGAGACGGCTGGCACAGATACGCAGTATTTT. The entire variable domain, with the rest obtained from reference TRBV2 and TRBJ2-3, is as follows: EPEVTQTPSHQVTQMGQEVILRCVPISNHLYFYWYRQILGQKVEFLVSFYNNEISEKSEIFDDQFSVERPDGSNFTLKIRSTKLEDSAMYFCASYPLETAGTDTQYFGPGTRLTVL.

V usage is TRBV18 and J usage is TRBJ1-1; D not certain. Trimming shortened V by 3 bases and J by 0 bases, and 11 bases separated the two germline ends. The CDR3 length is 15 residues. Germline lookup yields CDR1 KGHSH and CDR2 LQKENI. The CDR3 DNA is TGTGCCAGCTCACCCTCGGGGTCCTTGAACACTGAAGCTTTCTTT. Translating gives CASSPSGSLNTEAFF.

The chain combines TRBV6-5 with TRBJ1-2; possibly TRBD1 for D (5 bases). Trimming took 5 bases from V and 3 from J, leaving 13 bases between them. The CDR3 has 14 amino acids. Germline assignment: CDR1 MNHEY and CDR2 SVGAGI. The CDR3 DNA follows: TGTGCCAGCAGTACAGGCCCACGGGACTATGGCTACACCTTC. Protein: CASSTGPRDYGYTF.

The chain recombines TRBV10-3 with TRBJ1-5, with D tentatively TRBD1 (5 bases). V shed 3 bases and J shed 0 bases, with 9 bases lying between them. This CDR3 contains 15 residues. CDR1 and CDR2 (germline): ENHRY, SYGVKD. The CDR3 is CAISDEQDSNQPQHF. As DNA, the CDR3 is TGTGCCATCAGTGACGAACAGGATAGCAATCAGCCCCAGCATTTT.

The V and J genes are TRBV27 and TRBJ2-1, with D maybe TRBD1 (6 bases). The CDR3 contains 15 residues. The ends were cut back, 6 bases at V and 0 bases at J, with 12 bases in the middle. CDR1 and CDR2 from the germline V gene are MNHEY and SMNVEV (reference sequence). DNA of the CDR3: TGTGCCAGCAGGGACAGCCCTACCTCCTACAATGAGCAGTTCTTC. Amino acids: CASRDSPTSYNEQFF.

V and J are TRBV5-1 and TRBJ2-7, with 12 bases identical to TRBD2. The germline gives CDR1 SGHRS, CDR2 YFSETQ. This CDR3 spans 14 amino acids. V lost 3 bases and J lost 4; bases outside the gene matches: 2. The CDR3, as DNA: TGCGCCAGCAGCTCCGGGACTAGCGGGTACGAGCAGTACTTC. This translates into CASSSGTSGYEQYF. Complete variable domain (other parts from reference TRBV5-1 and TRBJ2-7): KAGVTQTPRYLIKTRGQQVTLSCSPISGHRSVSWYQQTPGQGLQFLFEYFSETQRNKGNFPGRFSGRQFSNSRSEMNVSTLELGDSALYLCASSSGTSGYEQYFGPGTRLTVT.